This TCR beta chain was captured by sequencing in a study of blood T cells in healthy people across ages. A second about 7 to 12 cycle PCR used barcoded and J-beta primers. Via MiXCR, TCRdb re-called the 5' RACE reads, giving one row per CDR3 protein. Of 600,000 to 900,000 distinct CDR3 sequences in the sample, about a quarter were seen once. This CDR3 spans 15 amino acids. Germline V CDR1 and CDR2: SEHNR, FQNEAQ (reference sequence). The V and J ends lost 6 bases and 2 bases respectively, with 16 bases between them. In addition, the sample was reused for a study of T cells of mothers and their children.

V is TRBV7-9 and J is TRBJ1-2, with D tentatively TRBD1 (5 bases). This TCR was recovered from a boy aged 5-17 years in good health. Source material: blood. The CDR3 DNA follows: TGTGCCAGCAGTCGTGGGGGAGTTAGGAACTATGGCTACACCTTC. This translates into CASSRGGVRNYGYTF. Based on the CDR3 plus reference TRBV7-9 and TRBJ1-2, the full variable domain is DTGVSQNPRHKITKRGQNVTFRCDPISEHNRLYWYRQTLGQGPEFLTYFQNEAQLEKSRLLSDRFSAERPKGSFSTLEIQRTEQGDSAMYLCASSRGGVRNYGYTFGSGTRLTVV.